These T cell receptor beta chains were read from a single sample in a study of cytomegalovirus exposure and HLA in healthy donors. The table came from immunoSEQ multiplex PCR; TCRdb's copy has only in-frame clones and leaves some out. The sample gives 150,000 to 200,000 clones, about 81% of which show up once; less than 2% is in the top ten. Material for sequencing was PBMCs. These receptors were collected from a man between 18 and 35 years old in good health and CMV-seronegative. Both conserved end residues are part of each CDR3. The D gene is left open where the match is weak. Expanded clones are given a class, and other clones once, few, many or no size at all.

>TRBD1|TRBJ1-4|TRBV7-9|NA
CASSSHRDRASEKLFF
TGTGCCAGCAGCTCTCACCGGGACAGGGCTTCCGAAAAACTGTTTTTT
>NA|TRBJ2-3|TRBV11-2|NA
CASSLVLGGTDTQYF
TGTGCCAGCAGCTTAGTTCTGGGAGGCACAGATACGCAGTATTTT
>TRBD1|TRBJ2-3|TRBV18|NA
CASSPRGTGGTDTQYF
TGTGCCAGCTCACCAAGAGGGACAGGGGGCACAGATACGCAGTATTTT
>NA|TRBJ1-1|TRBV28|NA
CASSFLEMNTEAFF
TGTGCCAGCAGTTTTCTCGAGATGAACACTGAAGCTTTCTTT
>NA|TRBJ1-4|TRBV5-1|NA
CASSSDSATNEKLFF
TGCGCCAGCAGCTCGGACAGCGCAACTAATGAAAAACTGTTTTTT
>TRBD1|TRBJ2-7|TRBV27|NA
CASSLWGQPTYEQYF
TGTGCCAGCAGTTTATGGGGACAGCCTACCTACGAGCAGTACTTC
>TRBD1|TRBJ2-7|TRBV11-3|NA
CASSPRSTGGIPYEQYF
TGTGCCAGCAGCCCCCGGTCGACAGGGGGGATTCCCTACGAGCAGTACTTC
>NA|TRBJ1-6|TRBV4-3|NA
CASSQEARWYNSPLHF
TGCGCCAGCAGCCAAGAAGCCAGGTGGTATAATTCACCCCTCCACTTT
>TRBD1|TRBJ1-1|TRBV7-3|once
CASSLTGDRANTEAFF
TGTGCCAGCAGCTTAACCGGGGACAGGGCGAACACTGAAGCTTTCTTT
>NA|TRBJ2-5|TRBV25-1|NA
CASSELRLGETQYF
TGTGCCAGCAGTGAGCTCAGGCTTGGGGAGACCCAGTACTTC
>NA|TRBJ1-4|TRBV7-8|NA
CASSLVERGLGKLFF
TGTGCCAGCAGCTTAGTAGAAAGGGGACTCGGAAAACTGTTTTTT
>TRBD1|TRBJ2-2|TRBV6-1|once
CASSATGGATGELFF
TGTGCCAGCAGTGCAACAGGGGGCGCGACCGGGGAGCTGTTTTTT
>TRBD1|TRBJ1-4|TRBV27|NA
CASSLVGGGEKLFF
TGTGCCAGCAGTTTAGTAGGGGGCGGAGAAAAACTGTTTTTT
>NA|TRBJ1-1|TRBV7-8|NA
CASSSTGGRITEAFF
TGTGCCAGCAGCTCCACCGGGGGGCGCATCACTGAAGCTTTCTTT
>NA|TRBJ2-5|TRBV13|NA
CASRRGLETQYF
TGTGCCAGCAGGAGGGGACTGGAGACCCAGTACTTC
>NA|TRBJ2-3|TRBV4-3|many
CASSRSRGFTDTQYF
TGCGCCAGCAGCCGGAGCAGGGGTTTCACAGATACGCAGTATTTT
>TRBD1|TRBJ1-1|TRBV2|few
CASSSTGVGTEAFF
TGTGCCAGCAGTAGTACAGGGGTTGGCACTGAAGCTTTCTTT
>NA|TRBJ2-3|TRBV5-4|NA
CASSLSWGAGDTQYF
TGTGCCAGCAGCTTGTCATGGGGCGCAGGGGATACGCAGTATTTT
>TRBD1|TRBJ1-2|TRBV11-1|NA
CASSQKRQGQGYTF
TGTGCCAGCAGCCAAAAGCGACAGGGGCAGGGCTACACCTTC
>NA|TRBJ1-1|TRBV4-3|NA
CASSQDPGYTEAFF
TGCGCCAGCAGCCAAGATCCCGGGTACACTGAAGCTTTCTTT
>TRBD1|TRBJ1-2|TRBV6-5|NA
CASSYSLGGGYGYTF
TGTGCCAGCAGTTACTCTTTAGGGGGCGGCTATGGCTACACCTTC
>TRBD1|TRBJ1-2|TRBV5-4|NA
CASSSGTGVLGYTF
TGTGCCAGCAGCTCCGGGACAGGGGTTCTTGGCTACACCTTC
>NA|TRBJ1-4|TRBV7-9|NA
CASSLAMAGEKLFF
TGTGCCAGCAGCTTAGCTATGGCCGGGGAAAAACTGTTTTTT
>NA|TRBJ2-2|TRBV27|NA
CASRPPGNTGELFF
TGTGCCAGCAGACCCCCCGGGAACACCGGGGAGCTGTTTTTT
>TRBD1|TRBJ2-1|TRBV30|NA
CAWSRRDRGFNEQFF
TGTGCCTGGAGTCGCAGGGACAGGGGCTTCAATGAGCAGTTCTTC
>TRBD1|TRBJ1-4|TRBV28|NA
CASSRGQLFF
TGTGCCAGCAGTAGGGGGCAACTGTTTTTT
>NA|TRBJ1-5|TRBV11-2|NA
CASSLKGNQPQHF
TGTGCCAGCAGCCTGAAGGGGAATCAGCCCCAGCATTTT
>TRBD1|TRBJ1-1|TRBV29-1|few
CSVTPGQGLQAFF
TGCAGCGTCACGCCGGGACAGGGGCTTCAAGCTTTCTTT